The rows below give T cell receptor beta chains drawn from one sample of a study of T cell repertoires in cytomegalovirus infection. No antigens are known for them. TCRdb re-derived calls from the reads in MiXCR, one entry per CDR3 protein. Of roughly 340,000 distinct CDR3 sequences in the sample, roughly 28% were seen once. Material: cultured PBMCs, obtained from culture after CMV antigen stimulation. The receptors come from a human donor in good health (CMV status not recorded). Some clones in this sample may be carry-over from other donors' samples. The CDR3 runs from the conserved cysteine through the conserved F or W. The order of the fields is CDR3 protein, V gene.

CDR3: CASSRLAGNYNEQFF
V: TRBV7-2

CDR3: CSANHRASGTDTQYF
V: TRBV20-1

CDR3: CASSPSSGPYNEQFF
V: TRBV6-8

CDR3: CASSEARDTNQPQHF
V: TRBV6-1

CDR3: CASSAYRVSSYNEQFF
V: TRBV25-1

CDR3: CASSVSGTSGRRRYNEQFF
V: TRBV19

CDR3: CASSWGRTVSIDEQFF
V: TRBV11-2

CDR3: CASSSLTGNEQYF
V: TRBV7-8

CDR3: CASSLEEGTGGNTIYF
V: TRBV7-8

CDR3: CASSPEVETQYF
V: TRBV12-3/TRBV12-4

CDR3: CASSTEGQYF
V: TRBV6-1

CDR3: CASSSPGTGGGRTNSPLHF
V: TRBV6-1

CDR3: CASSLGLAGTYNEQFF
V: TRBV7-7

CDR3: CASRGLGGEMDEKLFF
V: TRBV7-9

CDR3: CASSGTSGRTDTQYF
V: TRBV25-1

CDR3: CASSRRTSGTQETQYF
V: TRBV4-2

CDR3: CSAAGGLTDTQYF
V: TRBV29-1

CDR3: CASSLLRSVGYEQYF
V: TRBV5-6

CDR3: CASSPPGTETQYF
V: TRBV7-2

CDR3: CASSPGDRGGREETQYF
V: TRBV5-6

CDR3: CASSSRVAEAFF
V: TRBV19

CDR3: CASSMVPGTTEAFF
V: TRBV19

CDR3: CASRRFAGQVNTEAFF
V: TRBV11-2

CDR3: CASSRRGGAGDEQFF
V: TRBV7-3

CDR3: CASSLDIGTSGSTDTQYF
V: TRBV5-3

CDR3: CASSIAPSVETQYF
V: TRBV19

CDR3: CASSPRVSYEQYF
V: TRBV18

CDR3: CASSFLDRGSYNEQFF
V: TRBV7-8

CDR3: CASSPSGGGWAEAFF
V: TRBV19

CDR3: CASSSPGGDTQYF
V: TRBV7-3

CDR3: CASSPTSGGETQYF
V: TRBV7-9

CDR3: CSASAAKRGNTGELFF
V: TRBV20-1

CDR3: CASSDKRWNQPQHF
V: TRBV6-1

CDR3: CASSLEGNNGYTF
V: TRBV7-9

CDR3: CASGLPTGLPRDGYTF
V: TRBV12-5

CDR3: CASSARTGGAQPQHF
V: TRBV6-2/TRBV6-3

CDR3: CASSLDRGPKAFF
V: TRBV5-1

CDR3: CATSGGQGGTDTQYF
V: TRBV15

CDR3: CASIKRSSYNEQFF
V: TRBV7-2

CDR3: CASSEKMGTISYNEQFF
V: TRBV6-1

CDR3: CASSLVIGGQPQHF
V: TRBV3-1